A selection of T cell receptor beta chains follows, all from one sample in a study of blood T cell repertoires in COVID-19. The data were produced by immunoSEQ multiplex PCR, yet TCRdb's version contains in-frame clones alone and is incomplete. The table lists about 45,000 clones, about 89% of them singletons. The sample comprised peripheral blood. The receptors were sampled from a human donor in a cohort sampled during active COVID-19. Both conserved end residues are part of each CDR3. The D gene is left open where the match is weak. Clone size appears in some rows only: once, few, many, or a class for an expanded clone.

cdr3_aa,cdr3_nt,clone_size,d_call,v_call,j_call
CASSSTWTDEQYF,TGTGCCAGCAGCTCTACCTGGACAGACGAGCAGTACTTC,NA,NA,TRBV7-9,TRBJ2-7
CATPTGGRTATNEKLFF,TGTGCCACCCCGACAGGGGGCCGTACCGCAACTAATGAAAAACTGTTTTTT,NA,NA,TRBV21-1,TRBJ1-4
CSANRAEGTEAFF,TGCAGCGCTAACAGGGCTGAGGGCACTGAAGCTTTCTTT,NA,NA,TRBV29-1,TRBJ1-1
CASSAGGAYYGYTF,TGTGCCAGTAGTGCGGGGGGCGCATACTATGGCTACACCTTC,NA,NA,TRBV19,TRBJ1-2
CASSYTTYGYTF,TGTGCCAGCAGTTACACCACATATGGCTACACCTTC,NA,NA,TRBV6-2/TRBV6-3,TRBJ1-2
CASSLYPGGGYTF,TGTGCCAGCAGCTTATACCCCGGCGGGGGCTACACCTTC,NA,NA,TRBV7-2,TRBJ1-2
CASSPDWRGQGNQPQHF,TGCGCCAGCAGCCCGGATTGGAGGGGGCAGGGCAATCAGCCCCAGCATTTT,few,TRBD1,TRBV4-3,TRBJ1-5
CASTALEGEAFF,TGTGCCAGCACCGCCCTAGAAGGTGAAGCTTTCTTT,NA,NA,TRBV2,TRBJ1-1
CASTPVVGREDEQYF,TGTGCCAGCACCCCGGTGGTAGGGAGAGAGGACGAGCAGTACTTC,once,NA,TRBV6-2/TRBV6-3,TRBJ2-7
CASSLGGSGVLFF,TGTGCCAGCAGTTTGGGAGGGTCGGGAGTATTGTTTTTT,NA,NA,TRBV12-3/TRBV12-4,TRBJ1-4
CASSQVRVDAYGYTF,TGTGCCAGCAGCCAAGTCCGGGTTGACGCCTATGGCTACACCTTC,once,NA,TRBV4-2,TRBJ1-2
CASSEYNGGNTIYF,TGTGCCAGCAGTGAATATAACGGTGGAAACACCATATATTTT,NA,NA,TRBV25-1,TRBJ1-3
CASSLWGGNTEAFF,TGCGCCAGCAGCTTGTGGGGGGGTAACACTGAAGCTTTCTTT,NA,NA,TRBV5-1,TRBJ1-1
CASSLDRGFGQPQHF,TGTGCCAGCAGCTTAGATAGGGGGTTCGGGCAGCCCCAGCATTTT,few,NA,TRBV11-2,TRBJ1-5
CASSLALGGANNEQFF,TGTGCCAGCAGCTTAGCGCTCGGGGGGGCGAACAATGAGCAGTTCTTC,NA,TRBD2,TRBV7-2,TRBJ2-1
CASRGGRTTGANVLTF,TGTGCCAGCAGAGGCGGCCGTACCACCGGGGCCAACGTCCTGACTTTC,NA,NA,TRBV5-4,TRBJ2-6
CASSQYLGDSPLHF,TGTGCCAGCAGCCAGTACCTCGGGGATTCACCCCTCCACTTT,NA,NA,TRBV3-1/TRBV3-2,TRBJ1-6
CASRPTESGYTF,TGTGCCAGTAGACCAACAGAATCGGGCTACACCTTC,few,NA,TRBV19,TRBJ1-2
CASSPMGQEFPYF,TGTGCCAGCAGCCCTATGGGACAGGAATTTCCTTACTTC,NA,TRBD1,TRBV7-9,TRBJ2-7
CASSRGGAGQPQHF,TGTGCCAGCTCCCGGGGGGGGGCTGGTCAGCCCCAGCATTTT,NA,NA,TRBV9,TRBJ1-5
CASKTGVNTEAFF,TGTGCCAGCAAAACAGGGGTGAACACTGAAGCTTTCTTT,NA,TRBD1,TRBV2,TRBJ1-1
CASSYSIADHQPQHF,TGTGCCAGCAGTTACTCGATAGCGGATCATCAGCCCCAGCATTTT,NA,NA,TRBV6-5,TRBJ1-5
CASSRERSTSPLHF,TGCGCCAGCAGCCGGGAGAGGTCTACTTCACCCCTCCACTTT,few,NA,TRBV4-3,TRBJ1-6